These 25 T cell receptor beta chains share one sample of origin, sequenced in a study of T cell responses to AZD1222 COVID-19 vaccine (dated by TCRdb to the early 2020s). Taken with the paper, the label for time point translates to: baseline before first vaccination. The library relied on the immunoSEQ multiplex PCR assay. Imported from immuneACCESS, the table was reduced by TCRdb to in-frame sequences with V and J called. These copies leave out some clones; in studies compared against another copy, an unresolved V gene accounts for under half, and the cause of the remainder is not known. Recorded for this sample are roughly 45,000 clones; about 74% of them occurred a single time. The ten largest clones represent roughly 6.6% of the sample. The source material was peripheral blood, sampled on day 0 of AZD1222 vaccination. These receptors came from an adult in good health.

The V gene is TRBV11-2, the J gene TRBJ1-2; a weak D match, TRBD1 (5 bases). Germline CDR1 SGHAT, CDR2 FQNNGV. The V end lost 8 bases, the J end lost 7 bases, and 14 bases lay between the germline ends. The CDR3 runs to 12 residues. In nucleotides, the CDR3 is TGTGCCAGCGTGCACCGGGGGGGTGGCTACACCTTC. Its translation: CASVHRGGGYTF. The whole variable domain, filled in from reference TRBV11-2 and TRBJ1-2, reads EAGVAQSPRYKIIEKRQSVAFWCNPISGHATLYWYQQILGQGPKLLIQFQNNGVVDDSQLPKDRFSAERLKGVDSTLKIQPAKLEDSAVYLCASVHRGGGYTFGSGTRLTVV.

This chain links TRBV20-1 with TRBJ1-2; no firm D call. Trimming removed 2 bases from V and 5 bases from J, with 6 bases in between. CDR1 and CDR2 from the germline V gene are DFQATT and SNEGSKA (reference sequence). The CDR3 spans 11 residues. The CDR3 DNA reads TGCAGTGCTAGAAATTTATATGGCTACACCTTC. It is translated as CSARNLYGYTF.

This clone was picked up one time. The V and J genes are TRBV19 and TRBJ2-6; no definite D call. This CDR3 contains 13 residues. CDR1 and CDR2 from the germline V gene are LNHDA and SQIVND (reference sequence). Deletions cut 6 bases from V and 1 base from J, with 4 bases between. CDR3 in amino acids: CASSPSGANVLTF. CDR3 nucleotide sequence: TGTGCCAGTAGCCCATCTGGGGCCAACGTCCTGACTTTC. The complete variable domain, with remaining parts taken from reference TRBV19 and TRBJ2-6, reads DGGITQSPKYLFRKEGQNVTLSCEQNLNHDAMYWYRQDPGQGLRLIYYSQIVNDFQKGDIAEGYSVSREKKESFPLTVTSAQKNPTAFYLCASSPSGANVLTFGAGSRLTVL.

The chain couples TRBV11-2 to TRBJ2-7; a possible D gene is TRBD1 (6 bases). Trimming took 4 bases from V and 4 from J, leaving 8 bases between them. The CDR3 length is 12 residues. Germline CDR1 reads SGHAT; CDR2 reads FQNNGV. CDR3 DNA: TGTGCCAGCAGCTCCCAGGGGTACGAGCAGTACTTC. Protein sequence: CASSSQGYEQYF.

This rearrangement joins TRBV28 to TRBJ2-7; a possible D gene is TRBD2 (5 bases). CDR3 length: 15 amino acids. CDR1 MDHEN and CDR2 SYDVKM come from the germline V gene. The V end lost 6 bases, the J end lost 2 bases, and 17 bases lay between the germline ends. The CDR3: CASSQFGERTYEQYF. The CDR3 DNA follows: TGTGCCAGCAGCCAATTCGGGGAACGTACCTACGAGCAGTACTTC.

This clone was seen once. The rearrangement links TRBV5-6 to TRBJ2-3, with D possibly matching TRBD1 (6 bases). V gave up 0 bases and J gave up 2 bases, with 13 bases separating them. The germline V gene has CDR1 SGHDT and CDR2 YYEEEE. This CDR3 is built from 16 residues. In nucleotides, the CDR3 is TGTGCCAGCAGCTTGGAAGCCGGGACATACACAGATACGCAGTATTTT. Its translation: CASSLEAGTYTDTQYF.

The chain uses TRBV24-1 and TRBJ2-7; TRBD2 aligns across 7 bases. The CDR3 is 16 residues long. Germline CDR1 and CDR2: KGHDR and SFDVKD. V dropped 3 bases and J dropped 4; count of bases not matched to a gene: 11. The CDR3 DNA sequence: TGTGCCACCAGTGATGGAAGCGGGACTATTGGGTACGAGCAGTACTTC. As protein: CATSDGSGTIGYEQYF.

The rearrangement joins TRBV9 to TRBJ2-1; the match to TRBD1 covers 8 bases. Trimming took 2 bases from V and 1 from J; bases not matched to a gene: 11. This CDR3 contains 18 residues. CDR1 and CDR2 (germline): SGDLS, YYNGEE. The CDR3 sequence: CASSVSLQGAGSYNEQFF. CDR3 nucleotide sequence: TGTGCCAGCAGCGTCTCCTTGCAGGGGGCAGGGTCCTACAATGAGCAGTTCTTC. The full variable domain, rest sourced from reference TRBV9 and TRBJ2-1, is DSGVTQTPKHLITATGQRVTLRCSPRSGDLSVYWYQQSLDQGLQFLIQYYNGEERAKGNILERFSAQQFPDLHSELNLSSLELGDSALYFCASSVSLQGAGSYNEQFFGPGTRLTVL.

Regarding this clone: One end of the junction fails to match germline, which may point to a read error. The rearrangement joins TRBV7-7 to TRBJ2-2; no firm D call. The CDR3 spans 13 residues. Germline V gene lookup returns CDR1 SSHAT and CDR2 FNYEAQ (reference sequence). CDR3 DNA: TGTGCTAGCAGTTCGCCGGGTGGCGGGGAGCTGTTTTTT. It translates to CASSSPGGGELFF.

CDR3 protein: CASTSFRQGAREKLFF. CDR3 sequence (DNA): TGTGCCAGCACCTCCTTCCGGCAGGGGGCAAGGGAAAAACTGTTTTTT. This chain links TRBV28 with TRBJ1-4; TRBD1 agrees at 8 bases. This CDR3 contains 16 residues. J was trimmed by 8 bases and V by 7 bases; bases with no gene match: 15. Germline lookup yields CDR1 MDHEN and CDR2 SYDVKM.

The chain carries TRBV6-2 or TRBV6-3 and TRBJ1-2; maybe TRBD1 (5 bases). Per germline, CDR1 MNHEY and CDR2 SVGEGT. V lost 4 bases and J lost 2, with 8 bases in between. This CDR3 is 13 amino acids long. The CDR3 sequence: CASSSTGNYGYTF. CDR3 DNA sequence: TGTGCCAGCAGTTCCACAGGAAACTATGGCTACACCTTC.

The rearrangement uses TRBV3-1 (or the pseudogene TRBV3-2) and TRBJ1-1; D is perhaps TRBD1 (6 bases). Trimming shortened V by 4 bases and J by 0 bases, and 12 bases separated the two germline ends. The CDR3 extends over 15 amino acids. Per the germline V gene, CDR1 is LGHDT and CDR2 is YNNKEL (reference sequence). The CDR3: CASSPRGGMNTEAFF. CDR3 nucleotide sequence: TGTGCCAGCAGCCCAAGGGGGGGCATGAACACTGAAGCTTTCTTT.

The J gene is TRBJ1-1, the V gene TRBV10-1; D possibly corresponds to TRBD1 (5 bases). There are 14 residues in the CDR3. V dropped 11 bases and J dropped 0 bases, with 16 bases sitting between them. CDR1 WNHNN and CDR2 SYGVQD come from the germline V gene (reference sequence). The DNA of the CDR3 is TGCGCCGAACCGGGCGGGGGTGTGAACACTGAAGCTTTCTTT. Its protein is CAEPGGGVNTEAFF.

This clone came up once. The CDR3 sequence is CASSPPWPESTDTQYF. The CDR3 DNA follows: TGTGCCAGCTCACCACCGTGGCCAGAAAGCACAGATACGCAGTATTTT. V gene TRBV18 combines with J gene TRBJ2-3; no definite D call. This CDR3 has 16 residues. Germline lookup yields CDR1 KGHSH and CDR2 LQKENI. Trimming took off 0 bases at V and 0 bases at J, with 10 bases between the two ends.

The chain joins TRBV28 to TRBJ1-6; tentative D call: TRBD1 (6 bases). The CDR3 loop spans 13 amino acids. Germline V lookup: CDR1 MDHEN, CDR2 SYDVKM. V gave up 7 bases and J gave up 3 bases, with 7 bases separating them. The CDR3 region is CASKQGYNSPLHF. The CDR3 DNA follows: TGTGCCAGCAAACAGGGCTATAATTCACCCCTCCACTTT.

The J gene is TRBJ2-7, the V gene TRBV7-2, with a tentative D call TRBD1 (6 bases). V lost 5 bases to trimming and J lost 3 bases, with 14 bases between them. CDR1 and CDR2 from the germline V gene are SGHTA and FQGNSA. The CDR3 is made up of 14 amino acids. This chain's CDR3 is CASSGRQDHYEQYF. Written as DNA, the CDR3 is TGTGCCAGCAGCGGGCGACAGGACCACTACGAGCAGTACTTC.

The CDR3 bases are TGTGCCAGCAGCCAAGAGGTTTGGGGTACCACTGAAGCTTTCTTT. Protein product: CASSQEVWGTTEAFF. The chain has TRBV3-1 (or the pseudogene TRBV3-2) and TRBJ1-1; D is unclear. CDR1 is LGHDT and CDR2 is YNNKEL in the germline V gene (reference sequence). V shed 0 bases and J shed 4 bases, with 12 bases lying between them. The length of the CDR3 is 15 residues.

The rearrangement uses TRBV9 and TRBJ1-1; D unresolved. The CDR3 has 13 residues. Germline V lookup: CDR1 SGDLS, CDR2 YYNGEE. Trimming pared 0 bases from V and 4 bases from J, leaving 7 bases between. CDR3 residues: CASSVVSTTEAFF. Here the CDR3 DNA reads TGTGCCAGCAGCGTAGTATCGACCACTGAAGCTTTCTTT.

The chain combines TRBV19 with TRBJ2-7; D call uncertain. The CDR3 covers 15 residues. Germline CDR1 is LNHDA and CDR2 is SQIVND (reference sequence). Trimming took off 5 bases at V and 5 bases at J, with 19 bases between the two ends. The CDR3 reads CASSSNPRVADEQYF. In nucleotides, the CDR3 is TGTGCCAGTAGTTCCAACCCCCGGGTGGCCGACGAGCAGTACTTC.

The V and J genes are TRBV5-1 and TRBJ2-1; 9 positions match TRBD1. Germline V gives CDR1 SGHRS, CDR2 YFSETQ. This CDR3 has 14 amino acids. With V trimmed by 4 bases and J by 7 bases, 6 bases remained unmatched. The CDR3 protein is CASSAWDRANEQFF. The CDR3 DNA follows: TGCGCCAGCAGCGCCTGGGACAGGGCGAATGAGCAGTTCTTC.

The chain carries TRBV7-2 and TRBJ2-3; D gene uncertain. CDR3 size: 14 residues. The V end was cut by 1 base, the J end by 7 bases, with 12 bases between. Germline CDR1 reads SGHTA; CDR2 reads FQGNSA. This CDR3 is CASSLDPSSNTQYF. CDR3 nucleotide sequence: TGTGCCAGCAGCTTAGATCCTAGTTCAAATACGCAGTATTTT.

Written as DNA, the CDR3 is TGTGCCAGCAGCTTAGATTACTCCACAGGCTACGAGCAGTACGTC. Its translation: CASSLDYSTGYEQYV. This chain connects TRBV11-2 to TRBJ2-7; D possibly corresponds to TRBD1 (5 bases). Germline V gene data show CDR1 as SGHAT and CDR2 as FQNNGV. CDR3 length: 15 amino acids. V lost 0 bases, J lost 3 bases, and 12 bases lay in between.

The V gene is TRBV4-2, the J gene TRBJ2-5; the D is unclear. Germline-derived CDR1 and CDR2 are LGHNA and YNFKEQ. Trimming removed 1 base from V and 7 bases from J, with 19 bases in between. CDR3 length equals 16 residues. The CDR3 DNA is TGTGCCAGCAGCCAAGGGCCAGCAGATCGGGCTGGGACCCAGTACTTC. Translating gives CASSQGPADRAGTQYF.

V and J are TRBV5-1 and TRBJ1-4; maybe TRBD1 (6 bases). The germline CDR1 and CDR2 sequences are SGHRS and YFSETQ. The CDR3 totals 16 residues. Trimming left V 0 bases short and J 4 bases short, with 13 bases between. DNA for the CDR3: TGCGCCAGCAGCTTGGCGGGGGCCCGGGGTAATGAAAAACTGTTTTTT. This encodes CASSLAGARGNEKLFF.

The chain uses TRBV5-1 and TRBJ2-3; D is undetermined. Trimming pared 0 bases from V and 2 bases from J, leaving 7 bases between. The CDR3 is 14 amino acids. Germline values: CDR1 SGHRS, CDR2 YFSETQ. CDR3 residues: CASSLDHATDTQYF. In DNA form, the CDR3 reads TGCGCCAGCAGCTTGGACCATGCCACAGATACGCAGTATTTT.